This T cell receptor (beta chain) was retrieved from a study of response to subunit inactivated influenza vaccine. Points from the study as a whole: Authors suggested that a seasonal influenza vaccination recruits few new T cells each time.

In TCRdb, the RT-PCR reads were re-called with MiXCR into one record per CDR3 protein. The table records about 520,000 distinct CDR3 sequences, about 7.2% of them present only once. This clonotype occurred many times. The target antigen is unknown. The receptor was derived from a man between 50 and 70 years old who received an inactivated influenza vaccine. Sequencing used PBMCs from blood, obtained around 2 years after vaccination.

CDR3 protein: CASSTGLAGLTDTQYF. CDR3 nucleotides: TGTGCCAGCTCAACTGGACTAGCGGGGCTCACAGATACGCAGTATTTT. The chain is built from TRBV18 and TRBJ2-3; 12 bases match TRBD2. V lost 5 bases to trimming and J lost 2 bases; unmatched junction nucleotides: 5. Germline CDR1 and CDR2: KGHSH and LQKENI. The CDR3 has 16 residues.